The 27 T cell receptor beta chains presented below share a single source sample, sequenced in a study of shared clonotypes between healthy human individuals. Generated by immunoSEQ multiplex PCR, the TCRdb table keeps only in-frame clones and is missing some. Of about 980,000 clones listed, approximately 80% are singletons. Sequenced: memory CD4+ T cells sorted from blood. Described subset: CD45RA-negative fraction. These receptors came from a man aged 18-30 years in good health.

J is TRBJ2-7 and V is TRBV6-1, with 7 bases lining up with TRBD2. The V and J ends lost 4 bases and 4 bases, in that order; junction bases with no gene match: 7. Per germline, CDR1 MNHNS and CDR2 SASEGT. This CDR3 has 14 residues. Here the CDR3 reads CASSVGGGGYEQYF. Written as DNA, the CDR3 is TGTGCCAGCAGTGTAGGCGGGGGAGGATACGAGCAGTACTTC.

To note about this clone: Other DNA sequences in this sample translate to the same CDR3. This chain links TRBV30 with TRBJ2-7; the D gene is possibly TRBD2 (5 bases). The CDR3 runs to 15 residues. The germline gives CDR1 GTSNPN, CDR2 SVGIG (reference sequence). The germline V and J ends were trimmed by 0 bases and 0 bases, with 12 bases remaining between them. Here the CDR3 DNA reads TGTGCCTGGAGTGTACGAGGGAGCGCCTCCTACGAGCAGTACTTC. The encoded protein is CAWSVRGSASYEQYF.

The rearrangement joins TRBV27 to TRBJ1-2; TRBD1 agrees at 8 bases. CDR1 is MNHEY and CDR2 is SMNVEV in the germline V gene (reference sequence). The length of the CDR3 is 13 residues. V was clipped by 4 bases and J by 4 bases; unmatched bases: 2. CDR3 loop: CASSWDRSYGYTF. CDR3 bases: TGTGCCAGCAGTTGGGACAGGAGCTATGGCTACACCTTC.

The chain uses TRBV27 and TRBJ1-1, with 7 bases identical to TRBD1. The CDR3 consists of 15 residues. Germline-derived CDR1 and CDR2 are MNHEY and SMNVEV (reference sequence). J was trimmed by 0 bases and V by 8 bases; bases with no gene match: 9. The CDR3 loop is CASGARQGMNTEAFF. CDR3 coding DNA: TGTGCCAGCGGAGCACGACAGGGAATGAACACTGAAGCTTTCTTT.

The rearrangement links TRBV28 to TRBJ2-6; D gene uncertain. The V and J ends lost 8 bases and 4 bases respectively, with 9 bases between them. The CDR3 totals 13 residues. From germline, CDR1 is MDHEN and CDR2 SYDVKM. CDR3 residues: CASGEWGANVLTF. CDR3 DNA: TGTGCCAGCGGTGAATGGGGGGCCAACGTCCTGACTTTC.

V and J are TRBV7-2 and TRBJ1-2, with D possibly TRBD1 on 6 matching bases. Between the trimmed V and J ends, which lost 5 bases and 8 bases, there was a span of 15 bases. The germline V gene has CDR1 SGHTA and CDR2 FQGNSA. The CDR3 loop spans 13 amino acids. The DNA for the CDR3 is TGTGCCAGCAGCCCAGGACAGAGTTGGGGCTACACCTTC. Translating gives CASSPGQSWGYTF.

V and J are TRBV6-1 and TRBJ1-2, with no clear D. Deletions cut 2 bases from V and 8 bases from J, with 18 bases between. The CDR3 covers 15 residues. The germline V gene encodes CDR1 MNHNS and CDR2 SASEGT. Here the CDR3 DNA reads TGTGCCAGCAGTGAAACCCCCCTAAGTGGAGCCGGCTACACCTTC. Translated: CASSETPLSGAGYTF.

The V and J genes are TRBV9 and TRBJ2-7, with D possibly called TRBD1 or TRBD2 (5 bases each). The CDR3 loop spans 14 amino acids. The V end was cut by 0 bases, the J end by 8 bases, with 15 bases between. Germline V CDR1 and CDR2: SGDLS, YYNGEE. The CDR3 loop is CASSVGPQQGQQYF. The CDR3 coding sequence is TGTGCCAGCAGCGTAGGCCCCCAGCAGGGACAGCAGTACTTC.

As to this clone: Sequence at one end of the junction differs from germline and may be a read error. V is TRBV25-1 and J is TRBJ2-7; 11 bases line up with TRBD2. CDR3 size: 14 residues. Germline loops: CDR1 MGHDK, CDR2 SYGVNS. DNA of the CDR3: TGTGCCAGCCGTGATAGCGGGGGGGCGATCGAGCAGTACTTC. It yields the protein CASRDSGGAIEQYF.

The rearrangement uses TRBV4-3 and TRBJ2-2, with no clear D. CDR1 LGHNA and CDR2 YSLEER come from the germline V gene. The CDR3 is 15 amino acids. Deletions cut 2 bases from V and 1 base from J, with 8 bases between. CDR3: CASSQPELNTGELFF. The CDR3, as DNA: TGCGCCAGCAGCCAACCTGAATTGAACACCGGGGAGCTGTTTTTT.

The chain links TRBV2 to TRBJ1-2; 8 bases align to TRBD1. CDR3 length: 14 amino acids. Germline-derived CDR1 and CDR2 are SNHLY and FYNNEI. V gave up 4 bases and J gave up 7 bases; unmatched junction bases: 8. The CDR3 DNA follows: TGTGCCAGCAGTGCTATCAGGGGGCAGTCTGGCTACACCTTC. This gives the protein CASSAIRGQSGYTF.

The chain is built from TRBV6-6 and TRBJ2-5, with D tentatively TRBD1 or TRBD2 (5 bases each). Germline CDR1 MNHNY, CDR2 SVGAGI (reference sequence). The ends were cut back, 5 bases at V and 0 bases at J, with 7 bases in the middle. The CDR3 runs to 13 residues. The DNA for the CDR3 is TGTGCCAGCAGTCGAGGGGACCAAGAGACCCAGTACTTC. It codes for CASSRGDQETQYF.

As for this clone: A much larger clonotype is one base distant, so this may be a read error. Other DNA sequences in the same sample also yield this CDR3. The rearrangement joins TRBV7-2 to TRBJ1-2; 7 nucleotides agree with TRBD1. This CDR3 region has 13 residues. CDR1 and CDR2 from the germline V gene are SGHTA and FQGNSA. V was clipped by 5 bases and J by 2 bases; unmatched bases: 2. In nucleotides, the CDR3 is TGTGCCAGCAGCCAGACAGGGAACTATGGCTACACCTTC. Its translation: CASSQTGNYGYTF.

The sample holds one count of this clone. The rearrangement links TRBV27 to TRBJ1-6; TRBD1 agrees at 7 bases. Looked up from germline, CDR1 is MNHEY and CDR2 is SMNVEV (reference sequence). The trim removed 3 bases at V and 5 bases at J, leaving 13 bases unmatched. CDR3 length equals 18 residues. The CDR3 is CASSLSRQGRANNSPLHF. The CDR3 coding sequence is TGTGCCAGCAGTTTGTCCCGACAGGGTCGCGCTAATAATTCACCCCTCCACTTT.

This chain uses TRBV27 with TRBJ2-7; 9 positions agree with TRBD2. CDR1 is MNHEY, CDR2 SMNVEV, per germline (reference sequence). The CDR3 has 13 residues. Losses at the gene ends were 5 bases for V and 2 bases for J; bases not matched to a gene: 1. CDR3 sequence reads: CASSLAGTYEQYF. The CDR3 DNA reads TGTGCCAGCAGTCTAGCGGGGACCTACGAGCAGTACTTC.

This rearrangement joins TRBV7-9 to TRBJ2-7; unclear D gene. The CDR3 extends over 13 amino acids. Trimming cost V 4 bases and J 0 bases, with 7 bases left between them. Germline CDR1 is SEHNR and CDR2 is FQNEAQ (reference sequence). The DNA for the CDR3 is TGTGCCAGCAGCTCCCCAAGCTCCTACGAGCAGTACTTC. Protein sequence: CASSSPSSYEQYF.

This clone was found a few times. The rearrangement uses TRBV19 and TRBJ2-3; TRBD2 might be the D (5 bases). The germline V gene encodes CDR1 LNHDA and CDR2 SQIVND (reference sequence). V lost 1 base, J lost 4 bases, and 9 bases lay in between. CDR3 size: 14 residues. CDR3 nucleotides: TGTGCCAGTAGTATAGGACTACCCCCAGATACGCAGTATTTT. Translation gives CASSIGLPPDTQYF.

The genes are TRBV4-1 and TRBJ2-1; 8 positions agree with TRBD1. V trimming: 4 bases; J trimming: 0 bases; junction bases outside the gene matches: 5. From germline, CDR1 is MGHRA and CDR2 YSYEKL. This CDR3 has 16 amino acids. This CDR3 reads CASSLGTGSSYNEQFF. For the CDR3, the DNA is TGCGCCAGCAGCCTCGGGACAGGTAGCTCCTACAATGAGCAGTTCTTC.

This clone was observed a single time. The V and J genes are TRBV5-6 and TRBJ2-5; possible D gene TRBD1, 5 bases. The CDR3 consists of 15 residues. The V end lost 4 bases, the J end lost 1 base, and 14 bases lay between the germline ends. Germline CDR1 is SGHDT and CDR2 is YYEEEE. This CDR3 reads CASSVGRGFQETQYF. The DNA of the CDR3 is TGTGCCAGCAGCGTCGGTAGGGGATTCCAAGAGACCCAGTACTTC.

The V gene is TRBV10-2, the J gene TRBJ1-6; D remains unclear. V was shortened by 3 bases and J by 7 bases, with 13 bases between the two germline ends. CDR3 length: 15 amino acids. Germline CDR1 reads WSHSY; CDR2 reads SAAADI. In DNA form, the CDR3 reads TGCGCCAGCAGTGAAGTCTTTAGCGGGAATTCACCCCTCCACTTT. This gives the protein CASSEVFSGNSPLHF.

A word on this clone: The sample holds other DNA sequences that translate to the same CDR3. The chain joins TRBV5-1 to TRBJ2-7; 7 bases map to TRBD1. Trimming removed 3 bases from V and 2 bases from J; junction bases left unmatched: 5. This CDR3 contains 14 residues. Germline V lookup: CDR1 SGHRS, CDR2 YFSETQ. Written as DNA, the CDR3 is TGCGCCAGCAGCTCCCAGGGACAGACCTACGAGCAGTACTTC. Its protein is CASSSQGQTYEQYF.

This rearrangement joins TRBV28 to TRBJ1-1; perhaps TRBD1 as D (6 bases). The CDR3 runs to 15 residues. Germline CDR1 reads MDHEN; CDR2 reads SYDVKM. The V end lost 6 bases, the J end lost 2 bases, and 16 bases lay between the germline ends. Here the CDR3 DNA reads TGTGCCAGCAGAAAGGGGGAGGGGCGCAACACTGAAGCTTTCTTT. This gives the protein CASRKGEGRNTEAFF.

This clone has only a few counts. This CDR3 is CASSLRLGDNSPLHF. Here the CDR3 DNA reads TGCGCCAGCAGCTTGCGTCTGGGGGATAATTCACCCCTCCACTTT. The chain carries TRBV5-1 and TRBJ1-6; TRBD1 might be the D (5 bases). The CDR3 contains 15 residues. Germline CDR1 is SGHRS and CDR2 is YFSETQ. Between the trimmed V and J ends, which lost 1 base and 5 bases, there was a span of 10 bases.

This chain joins TRBV27 and TRBJ2-2, with D possibly matching TRBD2 (6 bases). In germline, CDR1 is MNHEY, CDR2 SMNVEV (reference sequence). The CDR3 totals 16 residues. V dropped 7 bases and J dropped 5 bases, with 20 bases sitting between them. The CDR3 reads CASMSIGGWGTGELFF. The CDR3 DNA reads TGTGCCAGCATGTCTATCGGGGGATGGGGAACCGGGGAGCTGTTTTTT.

This clone appeared a single time. J is TRBJ1-3 and V is TRBV2; no reliable D call. Germline assignment: CDR1 SNHLY and CDR2 FYNNEI. This CDR3 comprises 13 residues. V was pared by 5 bases and J by 4 bases, with 9 bases between. The CDR3: CASSPRQGNTIYF. CDR3 bases: TGTGCCAGCAGTCCTAGGCAAGGAAACACCATATATTTT.

This clone was recorded once. The chain carries TRBV29-1 and TRBJ2-7; 11 bases map to TRBD2. Germline CDR1 is SQVTM and CDR2 is ANQGSEA. This CDR3 is built from 13 residues. The trim removed 3 bases at V and 3 bases at J, leaving 1 base unmatched. For the CDR3, the DNA is TGCAGCGTTGATGGGACTAGCGGCTACGAGCAGTACTTC. Amino acid sequence: CSVDGTSGYEQYF.

The CDR3 loop is CASSQGGTAAYEQYF. The CDR3 region has the DNA TGCGCCAGCAGCCAGGGGGGGACTGCTGCCTACGAGCAGTACTTC. J is TRBJ2-7 and V is TRBV4-1; 7 bases match TRBD2. The V gene end was trimmed by 3 bases and the J gene end by 2 bases; junction bases not matched to a gene: 7. The germline CDR1 and CDR2 sequences are MGHRA and YSYEKL. This CDR3 spans 15 amino acids.